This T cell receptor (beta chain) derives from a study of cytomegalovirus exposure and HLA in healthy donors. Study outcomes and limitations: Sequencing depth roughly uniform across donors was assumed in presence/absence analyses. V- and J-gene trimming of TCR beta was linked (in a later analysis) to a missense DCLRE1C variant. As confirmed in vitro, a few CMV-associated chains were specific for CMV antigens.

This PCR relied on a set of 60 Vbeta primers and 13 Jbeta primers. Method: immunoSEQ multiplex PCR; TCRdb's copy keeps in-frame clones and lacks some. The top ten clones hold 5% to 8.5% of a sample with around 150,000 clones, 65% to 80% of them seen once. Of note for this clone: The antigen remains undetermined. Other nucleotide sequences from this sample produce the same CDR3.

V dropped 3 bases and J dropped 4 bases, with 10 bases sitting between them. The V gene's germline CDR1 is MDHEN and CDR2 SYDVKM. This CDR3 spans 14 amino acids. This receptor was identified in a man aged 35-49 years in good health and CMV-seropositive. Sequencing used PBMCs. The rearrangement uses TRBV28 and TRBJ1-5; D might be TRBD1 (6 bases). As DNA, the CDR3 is TGTGCCAGCAGTTTGGTCAGGGGTAATCAGCCCCAGCATTTT. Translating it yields CASSLVRGNQPQHF.